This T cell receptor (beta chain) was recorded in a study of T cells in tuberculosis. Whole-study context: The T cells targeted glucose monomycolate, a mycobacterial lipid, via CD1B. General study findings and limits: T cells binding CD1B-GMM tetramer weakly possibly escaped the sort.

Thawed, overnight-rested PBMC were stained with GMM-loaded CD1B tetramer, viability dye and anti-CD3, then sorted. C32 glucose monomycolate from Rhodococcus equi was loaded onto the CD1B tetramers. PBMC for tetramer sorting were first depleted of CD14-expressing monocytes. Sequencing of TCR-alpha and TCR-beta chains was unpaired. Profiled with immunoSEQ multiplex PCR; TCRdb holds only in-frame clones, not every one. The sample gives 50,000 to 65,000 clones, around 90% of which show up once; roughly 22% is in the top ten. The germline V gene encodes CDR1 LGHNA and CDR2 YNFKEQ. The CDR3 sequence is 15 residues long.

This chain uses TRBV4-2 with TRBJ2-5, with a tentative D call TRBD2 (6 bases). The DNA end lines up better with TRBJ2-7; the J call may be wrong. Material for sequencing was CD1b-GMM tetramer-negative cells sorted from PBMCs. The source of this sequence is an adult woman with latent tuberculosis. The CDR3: CASSQDGGLHYEQYF. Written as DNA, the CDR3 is TGTGCCAGCAGCCAAGATGGGGGACTTCACTACGAGCAGTACTTC.